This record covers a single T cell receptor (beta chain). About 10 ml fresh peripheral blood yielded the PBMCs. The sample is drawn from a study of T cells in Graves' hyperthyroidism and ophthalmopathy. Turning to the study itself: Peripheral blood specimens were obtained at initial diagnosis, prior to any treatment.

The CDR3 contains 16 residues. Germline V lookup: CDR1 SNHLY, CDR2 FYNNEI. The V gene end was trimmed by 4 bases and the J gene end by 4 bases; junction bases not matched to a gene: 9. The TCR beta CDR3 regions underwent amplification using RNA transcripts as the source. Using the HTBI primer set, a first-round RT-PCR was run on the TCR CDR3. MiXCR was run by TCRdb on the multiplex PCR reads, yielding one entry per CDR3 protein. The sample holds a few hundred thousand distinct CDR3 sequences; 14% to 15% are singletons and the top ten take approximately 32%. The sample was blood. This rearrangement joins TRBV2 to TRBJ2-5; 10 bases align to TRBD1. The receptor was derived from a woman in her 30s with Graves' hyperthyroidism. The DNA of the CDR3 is TGTGCCAGCAGTGGGGACAGGGGCAGTTCCGCAGAGACCCAGTACTTC. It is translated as CASSGDRGSSAETQYF.